This TCR beta chain was documented in a study of spatial heterogeneity in lung cancer. In the study overall: Each distinct TCR and UMI combination averaged more than ten appearances in raw reads.

Study findings and constraints: Ubiquitous expanded tumor TCRs showed up in blood more at resection than follow-up.

TCRdb fed the 5' RACE reads into MiXCR, producing one record per CDR3 protein. This sample has around 110,000 distinct CDR3 sequences, with 9% to 15% found just once. In its sample, this clonotype was seen a few times. Antigen: not known. Time point: blood at routine non-recurrence follow-up after resection. Unsorted tumor, nontumor lung tissue or cryopreserved PBMC supplied the whole RNA. Sequenced here: PBMCs, sampled at follow-up. The TCR sequence derives from a male donor with early-stage non-small cell lung cancer.

Written as DNA, the CDR3 is TGTGCCATCAGGATGACTGACCAGAACACTGAAGCTTTCTTT. It yields the protein CAIRMTDQNTEAFF. J is TRBJ1-1 and V is TRBV10-3; D not resolved. Germline CDR1 ENHRY, CDR2 SYGVKD. Trimming removed 6 bases at V and 1 base at J, with 12 bases between. This CDR3 is 14 amino acids long.